The TCR beta chain described here comes from a study of CD8 T cells in Susac syndrome. This CDR3 region has 12 residues. Germline values: CDR1 SEHNR, CDR2 FQNEAQ (reference sequence). The V and J ends lost 3 bases and 2 bases respectively, with 5 bases between them. When the RNA was reverse transcribed, random hexamers were used with an input of roughly 0.45 to 1 ug. MiXCR, applied by TCRdb to the immunoSEQ multiplex PCR reads, yields one record per CDR3 protein. This table has about 47,000 distinct CDR3 sequences, approximately 92% appearing once. This clonotype was sampled from a human donor in good health. This sequence joins TRBV7-9 and TRBJ2-7; either TRBD1 or TRBD2 may fit D (5 bases each). Sample: CD8+ T cells from PBMCs. The CDR3 nucleotides read TGTGCCAGCAGCTTGGGGGCCTACGAGCAGTACTTC. This encodes CASSLGAYEQYF.